This is a list of T cell receptor beta chains from one sample in a study of CD8 T cells in ankylosing spondylitis. TCRdb re-derived calls from the 5' RACE reads in MiXCR, one entry per CDR3 protein. The data contain approximately 520,000 distinct CDR3 sequences, 5.3% of them singletons. The sample was blood, either unsorted or a sorted T cell fraction (not recorded which). Every receptor here comes from a male donor with ankylosing spondylitis. Both conserved end residues are part of each CDR3. D genes are given only for firm matches. Not all rows give a size; the values are once, few, many and, for expanded clones, a class.

length,D,V,size,J,DNA,CDR3
14,-,TRBV5-5,many,TRBJ2-4,TGTGCCAGCAGACTTGGACCCTCGGGGGACATTCAGTACTTC,CASRLGPSGDIQYF
13,-,TRBV20-1,many,TRBJ1-2,TGCAGTGCTAGAGATTGGAAGTCAGGAGGCTACACCTTC,CSARDWKSGGYTF
15,-,TRBV18,many,TRBJ2-7,TGTGCCAGCTCACCACTGGGAACAGGGACCTACGAGCAGTACTTC,CASSPLGTGTYEQYF
15,TRBD1,TRBV12-3/TRBV12-4,many,TRBJ1-5,TGTGCCAGCAGCCAGGGACAGGGGGCCGATCAGCCCCAGCATTTT,CASSQGQGADQPQHF
18,TRBD2,TRBV12-3/TRBV12-4,many,TRBJ2-1,TGTGCCAGCAGTTTAGGCAAGTTAGCGGGGGTCTCCTACAATGAGCAGTTCTTC,CASSLGKLAGVSYNEQFF
12,TRBD2,TRBV7-9,few,TRBJ2-1,TGTGCCAGCAGGGGACTAGCGCTTGAGCAGTTCTTC,CASRGLALEQFF
15,-,TRBV7-2,many,TRBJ2-5,TGTGCCAGCAGCTTATGGGGCTCCGGAGGAGAGACCCAGTACTTC,CASSLWGSGGETQYF
13,TRBD2,TRBV24-1,many,TRBJ2-7,TGTGCCACCCGGGAGGCAGCCTCCTACGAGCAGTACTTC,CATREAASYEQYF
13,TRBD2,TRBV20-1,many,TRBJ2-5,TGCAGTGCGGATAGCGGGTTCCAAGAGACCCAGTACTTC,CSADSGFQETQYF
15,TRBD2,TRBV28,many,TRBJ2-1,TGTGCCAGCAGTCTTCCGGGACTAGCATATAATGAGCAGTTCTTC,CASSLPGLAYNEQFF
14,-,TRBV20-1,-,TRBJ2-7,TGCAGTGCTAGCTCCGGGGGGCTCCCCTACGAGCAGTACTTC,CSASSGGLPYEQYF
14,-,TRBV20-1,many,TRBJ2-4,TGCAGTGCTAGCCGGGACAACTTTTGGAACATTCAGTACTTC,CSASRDNFWNIQYF
15,-,TRBV5-1,-,TRBJ2-5,TGCGCCAGCAGCGCCGGGACCCCGACCCAGGAGACCCAGTACTTC,CASSAGTPTQETQYF
16,TRBD2,TRBV6-1,many,TRBJ2-5,TGTGCCAGCAGCCAGGGACTAGCGGCTATAGCGGAGACCCAGTACTTC,CASSQGLAAIAETQYF
12,-,TRBV7-9,-,TRBJ2-5,TGTGCCAGCAGCCCTAACCAAGAGACCCAGTACTTC,CASSPNQETQYF
14,-,TRBV29-1,-,TRBJ2-4,TGCAGCGTCATCAGGGGTTTAGCCAAAAACATTCAGTACTTC,CSVIRGLAKNIQYF
16,TRBD2,TRBV9,many,TRBJ2-5,TGTGCCAGCAGCGTAGGTAGCGGGGGGGCCGGAGAGACCCAGTACTTC,CASSVGSGGAGETQYF
12,-,TRBV29-1,many,TRBJ2-7,TGCAGCGTTGGAGGGAGGGGGCTCGAGCAGTACTTC,CSVGGRGLEQYF
15,-,TRBV29-1,many,TRBJ2-3,TGCAGCGTTGATCTCCCTTCCCGCGGCACAGATACGCAGTATTTT,CSVDLPSRGTDTQYF
16,-,TRBV5-1,many,TRBJ2-3,TGCGCCAGCAGCTTGGACGCGGGGGCGAGCACAGATACGCAGTATTTT,CASSLDAGASTDTQYF
14,TRBD1,TRBV6-1,many,TRBJ1-4,TGTGCCAGCAGTCCAGGACAGGTTAATGAAAAACTGTTTTTT,CASSPGQVNEKLFF
15,-,TRBV7-2,-,TRBJ2-5,TGTGCCAGCAGCTTAGTTTCGACAGGAGGAGAGACCCAGTACTTC,CASSLVSTGGETQYF
15,TRBD1,TRBV6-2/TRBV6-3,many,TRBJ2-7,TGTGCCAGCAGTTATTATTCCGGGACAGCCTACGAGCAGTACTTC,CASSYYSGTAYEQYF